These 10 T cell receptor beta chains were sequenced from one sample in a study of response to subunit inactivated influenza vaccine. TCRdb independently ran MiXCR on the RT-PCR reads; one entry per CDR3 protein. The top ten clones hold 10% to 15% of a sample with around 470,000 distinct CDR3 sequences, 7.2% of them seen once. The sequences come from PBMCs from blood, collected roughly 24 months after vaccination. The receptors originated from a man aged 45-69 years who received an inactivated influenza vaccine.

This clonotype was picked up a small number of times. The V call is TRBV3-1, the J call TRBJ1-1; 11 bases are a match to TRBD1. This CDR3 region has 15 residues. V trimming: 2 bases; J trimming: 7 bases; junction bases outside the gene matches: 6. CDR1 and CDR2 from the germline V gene are LGHDT and YNNKEL (reference sequence). For the CDR3, the DNA is TGTGCCAGCAGCCAAACCCGGACAGGGGGCTTTGAAGCTTTCTTT. It is translated as CASSQTRTGGFEAFF.

The chain carries TRBV12-3 or TRBV12-4 and TRBJ2-1, with D tentatively TRBD1 (6 bases). Trimming removed 4 bases from V and 6 bases from J, with 13 bases in between. The CDR3 length is 14 residues. For the CDR3, the DNA is TGTGCCAGCAGTTCCGGACAGTGGGGCAATGAGCAGTTCTTC. As protein: CASSSGQWGNEQFF.

A few counts support this clonotype. The chain couples TRBV20-1 to TRBJ2-3; D may correspond to TRBD1 or TRBD2 (5 bases each). V shed 4 bases and J shed 2 bases, with 13 bases lying between them. This CDR3 region has 14 residues. Germline values: CDR1 DFQATT, CDR2 SNEGSKA (reference sequence). This CDR3 is CSATRDGPTDTQYF. In nucleotides, the CDR3 is TGCAGTGCTACCCGGGACGGTCCCACAGATACGCAGTATTTT.

V is TRBV7-3 and J is TRBJ2-3; D gene uncertain. Germline V CDR1 and CDR2: SGHTA, FQGTGA. Deletions cut 5 bases from V and 2 bases from J, with 14 bases between. The CDR3 is made up of 15 amino acids. CDR3 sequence: CASSPTASHTDTQYF. The CDR3 DNA reads as TGTGCCAGCAGCCCTACGGCCTCCCACACAGATACGCAGTATTTT.

This clonotype was detected only a few times. The chain combines TRBV6-1 with TRBJ2-3; D not resolved. This CDR3 is built from 15 residues. Trimming cost V 6 bases and J 2 bases, with 15 bases left between them. CDR1 and CDR2 (germline): MNHNS, SASEGT. In nucleotides, the CDR3 is TGTGCCAGCAGCCCGGTCGGCAGCTACACAGATACGCAGTATTTT. It yields the protein CASSPVGSYTDTQYF.

This clonotype was detected ten times or more. This chain links TRBV28 with TRBJ2-7; 7 nucleotides match TRBD1. V lost 6 bases, J lost 3 bases, and 11 bases stayed unmatched. Germline V CDR1 and CDR2: MDHEN, SYDVKM. The CDR3 sequence is 15 residues long. CDR3 amino acids: CASSPTGKVLYEQYF. Here the CDR3 DNA reads TGTGCCAGCAGCCCGACAGGGAAAGTTCTCTACGAGCAGTACTTC.

In its sample, this clonotype was seen many times. V usage is TRBV27 and J usage is TRBJ2-7; a possible D gene is TRBD1 (6 bases). With 4 bases removed from V and 3 bases from J, the gap between germline ends came to 10 bases. There are 13 residues in the CDR3. Germline V CDR1 and CDR2: MNHEY, SMNVEV (reference sequence). The CDR3: CASSYGTFYEQYF. The CDR3 DNA sequence: TGTGCCAGCAGTTACGGGACATTCTACGAGCAGTACTTC.

The genes are TRBV7-9 and TRBJ2-1, with D perhaps matching TRBD1 or TRBD2 (7 bases each). This CDR3 comprises 16 residues. Germline V gene sequence: CDR1 SEHNR, CDR2 FQNEAQ (reference sequence). Deletions cut 4 bases from V and 4 bases from J, with 17 bases between. CDR3 loop: CASSSQGGVYYNEQFF. The CDR3 DNA follows: TGTGCCAGCAGCTCCCAGGGGGGGGTATATTACAATGAGCAGTTCTTC.

This clonotype was seen many times. This chain joins TRBV3-1 and TRBJ1-1, with D uncertain. The length of the CDR3 is 13 residues. The germline V and J ends were trimmed by 1 base and 4 bases, with 7 bases remaining between them. Germline CDR1 reads LGHDT; CDR2 reads YNNKEL (reference sequence). CDR3 nucleotide sequence: TGTGCCAGCAGCCAAGTGGGGAGCACTGAAGCTTTCTTT. Its protein is CASSQVGSTEAFF.

In its sample, this clonotype was seen a few times. The V and J genes are TRBV9 and TRBJ2-4, with D possibly matching TRBD1 (6 bases). V dropped 2 bases and J dropped 1 base, with 10 bases sitting between them. This CDR3 spans 15 amino acids. Germline V gene data show CDR1 as SGDLS and CDR2 as YYNGEE. The CDR3 region has the DNA TGTGCCAGCAGCGTCGAGGACAGCGCCAAAAACATTCAGTACTTC. The encoded protein is CASSVEDSAKNIQYF.